This record covers a single TCR beta chain. The antigen is undetermined. Using eight separate reactions per sample, the authors generated cDNA. Following a re-call of the 5' RACE reads, TCRdb has one entry per CDR3 protein and lacks DNA. The sample has about 450,000 distinct CDR3 sequences. These data originate in a study of monozygotic twins with inflammatory bowel disease. Whole-study findings and limits: Variability may have been added to patient repertoires by differing immunosuppressive treatments.

CDR3 size: 15 residues. The germline gives CDR1 LNHDA, CDR2 SQIVND (reference sequence). This sequence was found in a human donor with ulcerative colitis or Crohn's disease, or a healthy co-twin of an affected twin (not recorded which). The chain couples TRBV19 to TRBJ2-2. Sample: blood. The CDR3 protein is CASKKWKADTGELFF.